A single sample is the source of the 31 T cell receptor beta chains below, sequenced in a study of T cell repertoires in cytomegalovirus infection. What these receptors recognize is not known. Using its own MiXCR run on the reads, TCRdb lists one record per CDR3 protein. Of about 740,000 distinct CDR3 sequences detected, around a third appear once; the ten largest clones hold 15% to 20%. The input for sequencing was cultured PBMCs, taken from culture after CMV antigen stimulation. The receptors here all came from a human donor in good health (CMV status not recorded). Some clones in this sample may be carry-over from other donors' samples.

The rearrangement links TRBV2 to TRBJ1-3; TRBD1 aligns across 7 bases. This CDR3 comprises 15 residues. The V segment lost 7 bases and the J segment 4 bases; nucleotides outside the gene matches: 10. Germline CDR1 and CDR2: SNHLY and FYNNEI. The CDR3 DNA reads as TGTGCCAGCAAGGGACGTGACAGGGAAGGAAACACCATATATTTT. It codes for CASKGRDREGNTIYF.

This chain connects TRBV29-1 to TRBJ2-7; 11 bases are a match to TRBD2. This CDR3 is 13 amino acids long. The V segment lost 7 bases and the J segment 6 bases; nucleotides outside the gene matches: 8. From germline, CDR1 is SQVTM and CDR2 ANQGSEA. Here the CDR3 DNA reads TGCAGCGCCACGACTAGCGGGATATTCGAGCAGTACTTC. This encodes CSATTSGIFEQYF.

This clonotype showed up just a few times. The V gene is TRBV12-3 or TRBV12-4, the J gene TRBJ1-1; D ambiguous. V was shortened by 9 bases and J by 11 bases, with 10 bases between the two germline ends. The CDR3 is 9 amino acids. The CDR3 loop reads CARNSHAFF. In DNA, the CDR3 is TGTGCCAGAAATTCTCACGCTTTCTTT.

The chain carries TRBV7-2 and TRBJ2-3; possibly TRBD2 for D (5 bases). V was pared by 5 bases and J by 0 bases, with 18 bases between. Germline-derived CDR1 and CDR2 are SGHTA and FQGNSA. The length of the CDR3 is 17 residues. The CDR3 DNA reads as TGTGCCAGCAGCCCCATTCGGGGTGTCTGGAGCACAGATACGCAGTATTTT. It encodes CASSPIRGVWSTDTQYF.

V and J are TRBV20-1 and TRBJ2-4; a weak D match, TRBD2 (5 bases). Between the trimmed V and J ends, which lost 6 bases and 8 bases, there was a span of 11 bases. The CDR3 has 11 residues. CDR1 is DFQATT and CDR2 is SNEGSKA in the germline V gene (reference sequence). The CDR3: CSATARDIQYF. The CDR3 DNA reads as TGCAGTGCAACCGCGAGGGACATTCAGTACTTC.

This clonotype was observed at least ten times. The gene calls are TRBV7-2 and TRBJ2-7, with unresolved D. CDR1 and CDR2 from the germline V gene are SGHTA and FQGNSA. The V and J ends lost 6 bases and 2 bases respectively, with 14 bases between them. The CDR3 has 14 residues. The DNA of the CDR3 is TGTGCCAGCAGACACGACCCCGCCACCTACGAGCAGTACTTC. Its protein is CASRHDPATYEQYF.

This clonotype was recorded a few times. CDR3: CASSYLGLVGHEQYF. In DNA, the CDR3 is TGTGCCAGCAGTTACCTGGGACTAGTTGGCCACGAGCAGTACTTC. The V call is TRBV6-5, the J call TRBJ2-7, with 8 bases matching TRBD2. V lost 2 bases, J lost 5 bases, and 8 bases stayed unmatched. The length of the CDR3 is 15 residues. Germline values: CDR1 MNHEY, CDR2 SVGAGI.

J is TRBJ2-3 and V is TRBV11-1; D call uncertain. This CDR3 contains 14 residues. CDR1 is SGHAT, CDR2 FQDESV, per germline (reference sequence). V was trimmed by 0 bases and J by 4 bases, leaving 8 bases between them. In DNA form, the CDR3 reads TGTGCCAGCAGCTTAGCTCAGATTTCAGATACGCAGTATTTT. Encoded protein: CASSLAQISDTQYF. Based on the CDR3 plus reference TRBV11-1 and TRBJ2-3, the full variable domain is EAEVAQSPRYKITEKSQAVAFWCDPISGHATLYWYRQILGQGPELLVQFQDESVVDDSQLPKDRFSAERLKGVDSTLKIQPAELGDSAMYLCASSLAQISDTQYFGPGTRLTVL.

This clonotype appeared once. The chain combines TRBV7-9 with TRBJ1-4; 9 bases match TRBD1. Losses at the gene ends were 5 bases for V and 3 bases for J; bases not matched to a gene: 10. There are 17 residues in the CDR3. CDR1 and CDR2 from the germline V gene are SEHNR and FQNEAQ (reference sequence). CDR3 region: CASSGRDRDWPNEKLFF. Written as DNA, the CDR3 is TGTGCCAGCAGCGGTCGGGACAGGGATTGGCCTAATGAAAAACTGTTTTTT.

The chain links TRBV4-3 to TRBJ2-3; 12 nucleotides line up with TRBD2. Germline CDR1 reads LGHNA; CDR2 reads YSLEER. The CDR3 extends over 18 amino acids. Trimming took 2 bases from V and 4 from J; bases not matched to a gene: 10. The CDR3 here is CASSQRPSGRVRPDTQYF. In DNA form, the CDR3 reads TGCGCCAGCAGCCAACGACCTAGCGGGAGGGTGCGTCCAGATACGCAGTATTTT.

The rearrangement joins TRBV2 to TRBJ1-5; D is undetermined. The germline CDR1 and CDR2 sequences are SNHLY and FYNNEI. The CDR3 runs to 14 residues. The V end lost 4 bases, the J end lost 3 bases, and 10 bases lay between the germline ends. CDR3 sequence reads: CASSGSSPNQPQHF. The CDR3 coding sequence is TGTGCCAGCAGTGGATCGAGCCCCAATCAGCCCCAGCATTTT. Full variable domain (outside the CDR3, taken from reference TRBV2 and TRBJ1-5): EPEVTQTPSHQVTQMGQEVILRCVPISNHLYFYWYRQILGQKVEFLVSFYNNEISEKSEIFDDQFSVERPDGSNFTLKIRSTKLEDSAMYFCASSGSSPNQPQHFGDGTRLSIL.

The chain combines TRBV6-8 with TRBJ1-1, with a tentative D call TRBD1 (5 bases). This CDR3 is 15 amino acids long. Between the trimmed V and J ends, which lost 6 bases and 4 bases, there was a span of 18 bases. Germline CDR1 MNHGY, CDR2 SAAAGT. CDR3 protein: CASSRRRNQGTEAFF. CDR3 nucleotides: TGTGCCAGCAGCCGGAGGCGGAATCAGGGCACTGAAGCTTTCTTT.

This clonotype was picked up a small number of times. V gene TRBV12-3 or TRBV12-4 combines with J gene TRBJ2-3; TRBD2 matches 10 bases. J was trimmed by 6 bases and V by 10 bases; bases with no gene match: 10. This CDR3 comprises 14 residues. CDR3 protein: CATASGREGDTQYF. CDR3 nucleotide sequence: TGTGCCACCGCGAGCGGGAGGGAGGGCGATACGCAGTATTTT.

V and J are TRBV12-3 or TRBV12-4 and TRBJ1-1; possibly TRBD1 for D (5 bases). V gave up 5 bases and J gave up 1 base, with 14 bases separating them. The CDR3 spans 15 residues. CDR3 protein: CASSRERGSNTEAFF. The CDR3 coding sequence is TGTGCCAGCAGTCGGGAGCGGGGCTCGAACACTGAAGCTTTCTTT.

The chain recombines TRBV20-1 with TRBJ2-5; TRBD2 aligns across 12 bases. Trimming at V came to 6 bases and at J to 5 bases, leaving 13 bases not matched to a gene. The CDR3 spans 16 residues. The germline gives CDR1 DFQATT, CDR2 SNEGSKA (reference sequence). Written as DNA, the CDR3 is TGCAGTGCCCTCTTGGCTAGCGGGAGGGCAGGTGAGACCCAGTACTTC. It translates to CSALLASGRAGETQYF.

This chain links TRBV4-1 with TRBJ1-1; 9 nucleotides line up with TRBD1. The CDR3 sequence is 17 residues long. The trim removed 0 bases at V and 5 bases at J, leaving 10 bases unmatched. Germline-derived CDR1 and CDR2 are MGHRA and YSYEKL. CDR3 coding DNA: TGCGCCAGCAGCCAAGAGTCCCTGGGACAGGGTATAACTGAAGCTTTCTTT. Translation: CASSQESLGQGITEAFF.

V is TRBV4-3 and J is TRBJ2-7, with D hard to call. V was cut by 7 bases and J by 2 bases, with 9 bases left in between. Per the germline V gene, CDR1 is LGHNA and CDR2 is YSLEER. The CDR3 totals 12 residues. CDR3 DNA: TGCGCCAGCACCCCGGAACCCTACGAGCAGTACTTC. Protein: CASTPEPYEQYF.

The chain is built from TRBV5-1 and TRBJ2-7; D may be TRBD2 (6 bases). Germline CDR1 reads SGHRS; CDR2 reads YFSETQ. This CDR3 has 13 residues. Between the trimmed V and J ends, which lost 5 bases and 2 bases, there was a span of 11 bases. CDR3 in amino acids: CASRDGGTYEQYF. CDR3 coding DNA: TGCGCCAGCAGGGACGGGGGTACCTACGAGCAGTACTTC.

This clonotype was detected only a few times. The chain combines TRBV6-1 with TRBJ2-5, with TRBD1 as a possible D gene (7 bases). Germline V gives CDR1 MNHNS, CDR2 SASEGT. The length of the CDR3 is 17 residues. The germline V and J ends were trimmed by 4 bases and 0 bases, with 18 bases remaining between them. CDR3 nucleotide sequence: TGTGCCAGCAGTGTGGGGAGGATGACAGGGTACCAAGAGACCCAGTACTTC. Protein product: CASSVGRMTGYQETQYF.

This chain connects TRBV24-1 to TRBJ2-3, with D unclear. The CDR3 is 13 residues long. The V gene lost 2 bases and the J gene lost 1 base, with 3 bases spanning the gap. Per germline, CDR1 KGHDR and CDR2 SFDVKD. CDR3 residues: CATSDWGTDTQYF. The CDR3 bases are TGTGCCACCAGTGATTGGGGCACAGATACGCAGTATTTT.

This clonotype was counted only a few times. The V call is TRBV10-3, the J call TRBJ2-7; a weak D match, TRBD2 (6 bases). The CDR3 covers 13 residues. Per the germline V gene, CDR1 is ENHRY and CDR2 is SYGVKD. V was shortened by 4 bases and J by 5 bases, with 12 bases between the two germline ends. The CDR3 DNA follows: TGTGCCATCAGTGGGCCGGGGACTGACGAGCAGTACTTC. Its translation: CAISGPGTDEQYF.

This clonotype appeared many times. This chain connects TRBV7-9 to TRBJ1-1; the D gene is possibly TRBD1 (6 bases). This CDR3 is built from 14 residues. CDR1 and CDR2 from the germline V gene are SEHNR and FQNEAQ (reference sequence). V was trimmed by 4 bases and J by 0 bases, leaving 9 bases between them. The CDR3 loop is CASSSRDMNTEAFF. As DNA, the CDR3 is TGTGCCAGCAGCTCCAGGGACATGAACACTGAAGCTTTCTTT.

This clonotype has just a few counts. The chain carries TRBV10-3 and TRBJ2-4; D remains unclear. V lost 4 bases and J lost 9, with 7 bases in between. Germline-derived CDR1 and CDR2 are ENHRY and SYGVKD. The CDR3 spans 11 residues. CDR3 nucleotides: TGTGCCATCAGTGGTGGTAGCATTCAGTACTTC. Its translation: CAISGGSIQYF.

This clonotype was recorded once. The J gene is TRBJ1-2, the V gene TRBV6-5, with a tentative D call TRBD1 (6 bases). The CDR3 loop spans 19 amino acids. CDR1 is MNHEY and CDR2 is SVGAGI in the germline V gene. The V end was cut by 6 bases, the J end by 1 base, with 27 bases between. This chain's CDR3 is CASRTGPGGGSSFNYGYTF. Written as DNA, the CDR3 is TGTGCCAGCAGAACAGGGCCGGGCGGCGGATCTTCCTTTAACTATGGCTACACCTTC.

The chain couples TRBV28 to TRBJ2-3; perhaps TRBD1 as D (5 bases). The CDR3 is made up of 17 amino acids. Trimming removed 3 bases from V and 0 bases from J, with 16 bases in between. The germline V gene encodes CDR1 MDHEN and CDR2 SYDVKM. The CDR3: CASSFWAVRASTDTQYF. The DNA for the CDR3 is TGTGCCAGCAGTTTTTGGGCGGTCAGGGCTAGCACAGATACGCAGTATTTT.

The V and J genes are TRBV3-1 and TRBJ1-5; a weak D match, TRBD1 (6 bases). V lost 4 bases to trimming and J lost 1 base, with 14 bases between them. Germline V gene data show CDR1 as LGHDT and CDR2 as YNNKEL (reference sequence). The CDR3 loop spans 16 amino acids. The DNA for the CDR3 is TGTGCCAGCAGCCCCTCGACGGGGGCCAGCAATCAGCCCCAGCATTTT. Translating it yields CASSPSTGASNQPQHF.

The chain is built from TRBV28 and TRBJ2-7; the match to TRBD1 covers 7 bases. The CDR3 runs to 14 residues. The junction had 5 bases not matched to a gene; V was cut back by 4 bases and J by 2 bases. Germline assignment: CDR1 MDHEN and CDR2 SYDVKM. The CDR3 spells CASSSPTGTYEQYF. CDR3 coding DNA: TGTGCCAGCAGTTCACCGACAGGGACCTACGAGCAGTACTTC.

The table lists this clonotype with a few counts. This chain links TRBV5-6 with TRBJ2-1, with TRBD2 matching over 7 bases. J was trimmed by 4 bases and V by 0 bases; bases with no gene match: 7. Germline CDR1 and CDR2: SGHDT and YYEEEE. The CDR3 has 16 amino acids. CDR3 sequence reads: CASSLAAGALYNEQFF. CDR3 bases: TGTGCCAGCAGCTTGGCTGCGGGAGCGCTGTACAATGAGCAGTTCTTC.

This clonotype was counted a few times. The chain joins TRBV6-5 to TRBJ1-6; possibly TRBD1 for D (5 bases). CDR1 is MNHEY and CDR2 is SVGAGI in the germline V gene. The CDR3 sequence is 15 residues long. Between the trimmed V and J ends, which lost 4 bases and 7 bases, there was a span of 14 bases. The DNA for the CDR3 is TGTGCCAGCAGTTGGGACGGTAGTTCGAATTCACCCCTCCACTTT. This encodes CASSWDGSSNSPLHF.

This clonotype was observed a handful of times. The CDR3 nucleotides are TGTGCCAGCAGTGGCGGGCGGCGTTCACCCCTCCACTTT. Protein product: CASSGGRRSPLHF. The rearrangement uses TRBV2 and TRBJ1-6; no clear D. V lost 4 bases and J lost 9, with 10 bases in between. The CDR3 extends over 13 amino acids. From germline, CDR1 is SNHLY and CDR2 FYNNEI.

The sample holds many counts of this clonotype. J is TRBJ1-5 and V is TRBV7-2; 7 nucleotides line up with TRBD1. CDR1 is SGHTA, CDR2 FQGNSA, per germline. CDR3 length: 17 residues. V lost 0 bases to trimming and J lost 0 bases; unmatched junction nucleotides: 5. The CDR3 region is CASSLAGGPDSNQPQHF. In nucleotides, the CDR3 is TGTGCCAGCAGCTTAGCAGGGGGCCCCGATAGCAATCAGCCCCAGCATTTT.